One sample yielded the 27 T cell receptor beta chains listed below, sequenced in a study of blood T cell repertoires in COVID-19. Libraries were prepared by immunoSEQ multiplex PCR; TCRdb keeps only in-frame clonotypes and omits some of them. This table has fewer than 450,000 clones, around 90% appearing once. The sample consisted of peripheral blood. The receptor set was obtained from a woman under 30 who had recovered from COVID-19.

The rearrangement links TRBV6-5 to TRBJ1-4, with D hard to call. The CDR3 extends over 13 amino acids. The V gene's germline CDR1 is MNHEY and CDR2 SVGAGI. The V and J ends lost 7 bases and 4 bases respectively, with 10 bases between them. CDR3 bases: TGTGCCAGCACGTCCGGGGTTAATGAAAAACTGTTTTTT. The encoded protein is CASTSGVNEKLFF.

This sequence joins TRBV9 and TRBJ2-3, with 7 nucleotides matching TRBD1. V lost 3 bases and J lost 6; bases outside the gene matches: 7. This CDR3 spans 14 amino acids. Looked up from germline, CDR1 is SGDLS and CDR2 is YYNGEE. CDR3 amino acids: CASSALTQGDTQYF. The CDR3 DNA reads TGTGCCAGCAGCGCCCTGACACAGGGGGATACGCAGTATTTT.

The rearrangement uses TRBV3-1 (or the pseudogene TRBV3-2) and TRBJ2-2, with 8 bases aligning to TRBD2. The germline V gene has CDR1 LGHDT and CDR2 YNNKEL (reference sequence). The CDR3 totals 15 residues. The V segment lost 6 bases and the J segment 5 bases; nucleotides outside the gene matches: 8. The CDR3 loop is CASRDIAGRTGELFF. In DNA, the CDR3 is TGTGCCAGCAGAGATATAGCGGGAAGGACCGGGGAGCTGTTTTTT.

V usage is TRBV15 and J usage is TRBJ1-5; 9 nucleotides align to TRBD1. The V and J ends lost 5 bases and 6 bases, in that order; junction bases with no gene match: 14. The CDR3 loop spans 17 amino acids. Looked up from germline, CDR1 is LNHNV and CDR2 is YYDKDF (reference sequence). The CDR3 spells CATSSTGTGRVRQPQHF. The CDR3 DNA reads TGTGCCACCAGCTCCACCGGGACAGGGCGAGTCCGTCAGCCCCAGCATTTT.

The chain has TRBV27 and TRBJ1-2; 8 positions agree with TRBD1. CDR1 is MNHEY and CDR2 is SMNVEV in the germline V gene (reference sequence). V lost 6 bases to trimming and J lost 6 bases; unmatched junction nucleotides: 6. The CDR3 consists of 13 residues. The CDR3 DNA sequence: TGTGCCAGCAGCATGACAGGGGAAGATGGCTACACCTTC. Protein: CASSMTGEDGYTF.

This clone has a handful of counts. The J gene is TRBJ1-2, the V gene TRBV6-2 or TRBV6-3; 11 positions match TRBD1. The CDR3 has 16 amino acids. V was clipped by 5 bases and J by 6 bases; unmatched bases: 11. Per germline, CDR1 MNHEY and CDR2 SVGEGT. The CDR3 reads CASSAHGDRGKDGYTF. The CDR3 region has the DNA TGTGCCAGCAGTGCCCATGGGGACAGGGGGAAGGATGGCTACACCTTC.

This chain links TRBV29-1 with TRBJ2-1; 12 bases are shared with TRBD2. The CDR3 length is 15 residues. V shed 6 bases, J shed 4 bases, and the junction held 7 bases outside the gene matches. Germline V gene lookup returns CDR1 SQVTM and CDR2 ANQGSEA. The CDR3 loop reads CSVVTSGRIYNEQFF. CDR3 bases: TGCAGCGTCGTGACTAGCGGGAGAATATACAATGAGCAGTTCTTC.

The chain combines TRBV14 with TRBJ1-1, with a weak D call TRBD1 (6 bases). The CDR3 extends over 15 amino acids. V was cut by 2 bases and J by 4 bases, with 14 bases left in between. From germline, CDR1 is SGHDN and CDR2 FVKESK. The CDR3 region is CASSQIAGASTEAFF. CDR3 nucleotides: TGTGCCAGCAGCCAAATCGCGGGGGCGAGCACTGAAGCTTTCTTT.

This chain joins TRBV7-7 and TRBJ2-2; 8 nucleotides align to TRBD1. Trimming took 5 bases from V and 6 from J; bases not matched to a gene: 2. This CDR3 contains 13 residues. Germline V gene lookup returns CDR1 SSHAT and CDR2 FNYEAQ (reference sequence). The CDR3 is CASSPTGAGELFF. CDR3 coding DNA: TGTGCCAGCAGCCCGACAGGGGCCGGGGAGCTGTTTTTT.

The chain combines TRBV12-3 or TRBV12-4 with TRBJ1-2, with D tentatively TRBD1 (5 bases). This CDR3 contains 13 residues. With 1 base removed from V and 6 bases from J, the gap between germline ends came to 9 bases. The CDR3 loop is CASSLGRADGYTF. As DNA, the CDR3 is TGTGCCAGCAGTTTAGGCAGGGCGGATGGCTACACCTTC.

The CDR3: CASSIVHGGVITDTQYF. CDR3 coding DNA: TGTGCCAGTAGTATAGTCCACGGGGGAGTGATCACAGATACGCAGTATTTT. The chain combines TRBV19 with TRBJ2-3; a weak D match, TRBD2 (6 bases). Trimming cost V 1 base and J 2 bases, with 16 bases left between them. Germline V gene data show CDR1 as LNHDA and CDR2 as SQIVND (reference sequence). The CDR3 totals 17 residues.

This clone was seen many times. The chain combines TRBV9 with TRBJ1-2; D gene unclear. The CDR3 extends over 14 amino acids. From germline, CDR1 is SGDLS and CDR2 YYNGEE. The germline V and J ends were trimmed by 3 bases and 0 bases, with 9 bases remaining between them. The CDR3 reads CASSGLKSNYGYTF. The CDR3 DNA reads as TGTGCCAGCAGCGGACTAAAATCTAACTATGGCTACACCTTC.

CDR3 sequence reads: CATSDSSSGRLNEQFF. CDR3 coding DNA: TGTGCCACCAGTGATTCCTCTAGCGGGAGGCTCAATGAGCAGTTCTTC. This chain links TRBV24-1 with TRBJ2-1; 11 bases fit TRBD2. Germline V CDR1 and CDR2: KGHDR, SFDVKD. The CDR3 length is 16 residues. Trimming removed 2 bases from V and 6 bases from J; junction bases left unmatched: 5.

This clone has a single count. The J gene is TRBJ1-6, the V gene TRBV6-6, with 7 bases lining up with TRBD1. The CDR3 extends over 15 amino acids. The trim removed 2 bases at V and 5 bases at J, leaving 3 bases unmatched. The germline gives CDR1 MNHNY, CDR2 SVGAGI (reference sequence). This CDR3 reads CASSYGTEHNSPLHF. CDR3 in DNA: TGTGCCAGCAGTTACGGGACAGAACATAATTCACCCCTCCACTTT.

The chain has TRBV9 and TRBJ2-3, with a weak D call TRBD2 (6 bases). Germline CDR1 is SGDLS and CDR2 is YYNGEE. V shed 0 bases and J shed 1 base, with 15 bases lying between them. CDR3 length: 17 residues. CDR3 DNA: TGTGCCAGCAGCGTAGGGACTGGCTCTAGCGGCACAGATACGCAGTATTTT. Translated, it gives CASSVGTGSSGTDTQYF. The whole variable domain, filled in from reference TRBV9 and TRBJ2-3, reads DSGVTQTPKHLITATGQRVTLRCSPRSGDLSVYWYQQSLDQGLQFLIQYYNGEERAKGNILERFSAQQFPDLHSELNLSSLELGDSALYFCASSVGTGSSGTDTQYFGPGTRLTVL.

This sequence joins TRBV30 and TRBJ2-3; D remains unclear. CDR1 is GTSNPN, CDR2 SVGIG, per germline (reference sequence). This CDR3 has 12 residues. Trimming cost V 0 bases and J 6 bases, with 7 bases left between them. CDR3 sequence: CAWSVTRDTQYF. CDR3 bases: TGTGCCTGGAGTGTAACGCGGGATACGCAGTATTTT.

The chain couples TRBV28 to TRBJ1-1; D unclear. Germline lookup yields CDR1 MDHEN and CDR2 SYDVKM. The CDR3 spans 14 residues. V lost 2 bases, J lost 4 bases, and 11 bases lay in between. The CDR3 loop is CASSLPNMLTEAFF. Here the CDR3 DNA reads TGTGCCAGCAGTTTACCAAACATGCTCACTGAAGCTTTCTTT. The variable domain in full, completed from reference TRBV28 and TRBJ1-1, reads DVKVTQSSRYLVKRTGEKVFLECVQDMDHENMFWYRQDPGLGLRLIYFSYDVKMKEKGDIPEGYSVSREKKERFSLILESASTNQTSMYLCASSLPNMLTEAFFGQGTRLTVV.

The chain is built from TRBV6-5 and TRBJ1-2, with a weak D call TRBD1 (5 bases). V shed 6 bases and J shed 7 bases, with 18 bases lying between them. This CDR3 is built from 14 residues. Germline-derived CDR1 and CDR2 are MNHEY and SVGAGI. Here the CDR3 DNA reads TGTGCCAGCAGCAACCTCCTAAATGGGGCTGGCTACACCTTC. This gives the protein CASSNLLNGAGYTF.

This clone was counted a few times. This rearrangement joins TRBV5-1 to TRBJ1-3; 8 bases agree with TRBD1. V lost 4 bases and J lost 3; bases outside the gene matches: 3. CDR1 and CDR2 (germline): SGHRS, YFSETQ. The CDR3 consists of 14 residues. In DNA, the CDR3 is TGCGCCAGCAGCCAGGACAGGGTTGGAAACACCATATATTTT. It is translated as CASSQDRVGNTIYF.

The chain carries TRBV14 and TRBJ2-1, with a weak D call TRBD1 (5 bases). The ends were cut back, 7 bases at V and 4 bases at J, with 17 bases in the middle. CDR3 length: 15 residues. Germline values: CDR1 SGHDN, CDR2 FVKESK. In DNA, the CDR3 is TGTGCCAGCACCCTCCTTGGGGCAGGTTACAATGAGCAGTTCTTC. Encoded protein: CASTLLGAGYNEQFF.

The chain joins TRBV14 to TRBJ2-1; a possible D gene is TRBD1 (7 bases). Germline values: CDR1 SGHDN, CDR2 FVKESK. CDR3 length: 18 residues. The V gene lost 4 bases and the J gene lost 2 bases, with 21 bases spanning the gap. The CDR3 coding sequence is TGTGCCAGCAGCCCCCTAGTGACTAGAGGGGGCACCTACAATGAGCAGTTCTTC. Protein sequence: CASSPLVTRGGTYNEQFF.

V usage is TRBV11-3 and J usage is TRBJ2-1; 7 bases match TRBD1. CDR3 length: 15 residues. Trimming at V came to 4 bases and at J to 2 bases, leaving 5 bases not matched to a gene. CDR1 is SGHNT and CDR2 is YENEEA in the germline V gene. CDR3 protein: CASSSSGTAYNEQFF. The CDR3 DNA reads as TGTGCCAGCAGCTCCTCCGGGACAGCCTACAATGAGCAGTTCTTC.

The chain joins TRBV23-1 to TRBJ2-2; TRBD1 agrees at 10 bases. TRBV23-1 is reported as an ORF; its role is uncertain. Trimming took 1 base from V and 7 from J; bases not matched to a gene: 18. The CDR3 length is 20 residues. The DNA for the CDR3 is TGCGCCAGCAGTCAATACGGTGAAGACCGGGACAGGGGAGTTCACGGGGAGCTGTTTTTT. Amino acid sequence: CASSQYGEDRDRGVHGELFF.

This clone is a singleton in its sample. The chain couples TRBV9 to TRBJ2-3; D possibly corresponds to TRBD2 (5 bases). V was clipped by 4 bases and J by 2 bases, with 20 bases between them. In germline, CDR1 is SGDLS, CDR2 YYNGEE. CDR3 length: 17 residues. This chain's CDR3 is CASSPSLQGGDTDTQYF. CDR3 DNA: TGTGCCAGCAGCCCCTCTCTGCAAGGAGGCGACACAGATACGCAGTATTTT.

The gene calls are TRBV15 and TRBJ1-1; D call uncertain. The germline V gene encodes CDR1 LNHNV and CDR2 YYDKDF (reference sequence). CDR3 length: 14 amino acids. The V gene lost 3 bases and the J gene lost 2 bases, with 10 bases spanning the gap. The CDR3 reads CATSSPGANTEAFF. The DNA of the CDR3 is TGTGCCACCAGCAGCCCAGGCGCTAACACTGAAGCTTTCTTT.

The V and J genes are TRBV10-3 and TRBJ2-3, with D tentatively TRBD2 (5 bases). CDR1 and CDR2 from the germline V gene are ENHRY and SYGVKD. The CDR3 has 16 amino acids. V gave up 4 bases and J gave up 2 bases, with 16 bases separating them. The chain's CDR3 is CAISGRLSGTTDTQYF. Written as DNA, the CDR3 is TGTGCCATCAGTGGTCGGTTGAGCGGAACCACAGATACGCAGTATTTT.

This rearrangement joins TRBV15 to TRBJ2-3, with D possibly TRBD1 on 6 matching bases. The length of the CDR3 is 16 residues. The ends were cut back, 0 bases at V and 6 bases at J, with 16 bases in the middle. Germline lookup yields CDR1 LNHNV and CDR2 YYDKDF (reference sequence). In DNA form, the CDR3 reads TGTGCCACCAGCAGAGAGGGACAAGGGGGTGAGGATACGCAGTATTTT. This encodes CATSREGQGGEDTQYF.